Below, one T cell receptor (beta chain) is given with its context. TCRdb re-derived calls from the RT-PCR reads in MiXCR, one entry per CDR3 protein. The sample yields hundreds of thousands of distinct CDR3 sequences, about 14% seen once. Sequenced: memory CD4+ T cells from blood. The receptor was derived from a female donor in good health, serving as a healthy control.

The CDR3 is CASSSPTGRSSPLHF. The DNA for the CDR3 is TGTGCCAGCAGTTCCCCCACGGGTAGATCTTCACCCCTCCACTTT. This sequence joins TRBV28 and TRBJ1-6; no reliable D call. The CDR3 length is 15 residues. Germline-derived CDR1 and CDR2 are MDHEN and SYDVKM. The V end was cut by 4 bases, the J end by 9 bases, with 16 bases between.